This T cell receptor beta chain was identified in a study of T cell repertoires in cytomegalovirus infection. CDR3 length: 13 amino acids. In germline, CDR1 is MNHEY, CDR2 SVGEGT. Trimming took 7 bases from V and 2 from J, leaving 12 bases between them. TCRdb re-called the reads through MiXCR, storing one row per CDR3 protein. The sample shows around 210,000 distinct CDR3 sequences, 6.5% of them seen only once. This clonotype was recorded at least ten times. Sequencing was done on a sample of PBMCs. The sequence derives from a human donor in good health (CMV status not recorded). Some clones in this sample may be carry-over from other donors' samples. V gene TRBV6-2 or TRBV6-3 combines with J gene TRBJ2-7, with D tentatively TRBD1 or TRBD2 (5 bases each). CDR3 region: CASTETGPYEQYF. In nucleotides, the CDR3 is TGTGCCAGCACCGAGACGGGACCCTACGAGCAGTACTTC.